Given below is one T cell receptor beta chain in context. The sample comes from a study of control samples from healthy donors and cancer patients. This table comes from immunoSEQ multiplex PCR, and its TCRdb copy is limited to in-frame clones, with some not included. The sample lists 85,000 to 95,000 clones, 88% occurring once. J gave up 5 bases and V 0 bases, and 5 bases lay outside the gene matches. Germline loops: CDR1 SGHTA, CDR2 FQGNSA. The CDR3 spans 15 residues. The TCR comes from a woman between 65 and 79 years old in good health. The rearrangement joins TRBV7-2 to TRBJ2-5; 8 bases fit TRBD1. Material: blood. CDR3 DNA: TGTGCCAGCAGCTTAGCGAGGACAGGGAAGGAGACCCAGTACTTC. Its translation is CASSLARTGKETQYF. The whole variable domain, remainder taken from reference TRBV7-2 and TRBJ2-5, is GAGVSQSPSNKVTEKGKDVELRCDPISGHTALYWYRQSLGQGLEFLIYFQGNSAPDKSGLPSDRFSAERTGGSVSTLTIQRTQQEDSAVYLCASSLARTGKETQYFGPGTRLLVL.